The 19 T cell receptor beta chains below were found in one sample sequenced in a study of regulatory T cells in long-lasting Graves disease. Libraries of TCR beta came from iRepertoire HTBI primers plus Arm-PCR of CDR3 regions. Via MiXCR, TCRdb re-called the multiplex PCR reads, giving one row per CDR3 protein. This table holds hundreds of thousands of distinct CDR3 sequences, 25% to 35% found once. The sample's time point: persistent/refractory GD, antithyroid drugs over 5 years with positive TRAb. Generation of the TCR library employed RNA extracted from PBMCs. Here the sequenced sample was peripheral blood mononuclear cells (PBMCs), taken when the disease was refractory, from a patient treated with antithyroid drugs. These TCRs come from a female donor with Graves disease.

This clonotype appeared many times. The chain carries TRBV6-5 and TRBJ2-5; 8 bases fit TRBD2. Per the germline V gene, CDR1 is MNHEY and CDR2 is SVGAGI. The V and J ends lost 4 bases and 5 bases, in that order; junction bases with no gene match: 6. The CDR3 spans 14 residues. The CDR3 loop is CASSFWTSLETQYF. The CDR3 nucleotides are TGTGCCAGCAGTTTCTGGACTAGCTTGGAGACCCAGTACTTC.

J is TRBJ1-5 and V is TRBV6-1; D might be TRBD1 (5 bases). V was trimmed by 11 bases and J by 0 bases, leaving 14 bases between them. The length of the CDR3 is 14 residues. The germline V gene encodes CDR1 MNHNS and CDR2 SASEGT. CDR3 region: CAARGLYSNQPQHF. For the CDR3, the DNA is TGTGCCGCCCGGGGCCTCTATAGCAATCAGCCCCAGCATTTT.

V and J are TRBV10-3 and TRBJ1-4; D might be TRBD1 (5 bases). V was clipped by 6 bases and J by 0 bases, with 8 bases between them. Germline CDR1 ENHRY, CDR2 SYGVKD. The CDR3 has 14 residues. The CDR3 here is CAIRGTSTNEKLFF. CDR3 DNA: TGTGCCATCAGAGGGACCTCAACTAATGAAAAACTGTTTTTT.

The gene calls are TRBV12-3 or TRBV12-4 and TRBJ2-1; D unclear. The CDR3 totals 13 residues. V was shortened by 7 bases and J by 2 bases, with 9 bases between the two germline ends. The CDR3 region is CASNPKTYNEQFF. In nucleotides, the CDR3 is TGTGCCAGCAATCCGAAGACCTACAATGAGCAGTTCTTC.

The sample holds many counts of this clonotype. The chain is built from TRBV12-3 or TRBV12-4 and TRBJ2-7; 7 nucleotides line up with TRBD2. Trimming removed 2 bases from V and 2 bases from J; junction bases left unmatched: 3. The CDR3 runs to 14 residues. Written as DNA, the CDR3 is TGTGCCAGCAGTTTAAAGCGGGGCACCTACGAGCAGTACTTC. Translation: CASSLKRGTYEQYF.

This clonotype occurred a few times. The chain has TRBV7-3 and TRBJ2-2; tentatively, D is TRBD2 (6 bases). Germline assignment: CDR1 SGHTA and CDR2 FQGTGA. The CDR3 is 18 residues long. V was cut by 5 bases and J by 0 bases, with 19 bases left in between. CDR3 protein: CASSIHGTEFANTGELFF. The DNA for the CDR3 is TGTGCCAGCAGCATACATGGGACTGAGTTCGCGAACACCGGGGAGCTGTTTTTT.

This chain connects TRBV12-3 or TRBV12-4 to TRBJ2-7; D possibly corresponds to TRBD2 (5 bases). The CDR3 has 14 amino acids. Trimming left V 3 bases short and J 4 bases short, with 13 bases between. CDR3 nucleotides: TGTGCCAGCAGTTTGCGGGTACTGGGGTACGAGCAGTACTTC. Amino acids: CASSLRVLGYEQYF.

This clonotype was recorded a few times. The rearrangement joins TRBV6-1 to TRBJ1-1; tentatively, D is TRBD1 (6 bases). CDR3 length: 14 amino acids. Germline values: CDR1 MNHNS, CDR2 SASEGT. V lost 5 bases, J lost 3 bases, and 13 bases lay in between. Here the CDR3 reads CASSRDRPDTEAFF. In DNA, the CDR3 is TGTGCCAGCAGTCGAGACAGGCCCGACACTGAAGCTTTCTTT.

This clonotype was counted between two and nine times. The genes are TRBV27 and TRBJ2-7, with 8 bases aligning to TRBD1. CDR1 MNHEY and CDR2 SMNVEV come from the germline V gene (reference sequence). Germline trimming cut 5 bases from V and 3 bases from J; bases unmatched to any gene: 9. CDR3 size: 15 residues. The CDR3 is CASSLNGQGDYEQYF. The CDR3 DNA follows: TGTGCCAGCAGTCTAAACGGACAGGGCGACTACGAGCAGTACTTC.

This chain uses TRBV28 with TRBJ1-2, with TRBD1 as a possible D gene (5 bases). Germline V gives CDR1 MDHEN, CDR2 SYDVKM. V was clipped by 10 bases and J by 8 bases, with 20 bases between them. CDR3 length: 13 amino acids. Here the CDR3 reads CAISHVGGSGYTF. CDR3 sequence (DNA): TGTGCCATCAGCCACGTGGGGGGATCCGGCTACACCTTC.

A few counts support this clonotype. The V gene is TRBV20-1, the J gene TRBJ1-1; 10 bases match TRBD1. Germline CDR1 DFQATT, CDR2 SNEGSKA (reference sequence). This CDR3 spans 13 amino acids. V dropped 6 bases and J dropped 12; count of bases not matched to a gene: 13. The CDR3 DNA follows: TGCAGTGCCGAGGGACAGGGGAGAGAGATACCTTTCTTT. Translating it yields CSAEGQGREIPFF.

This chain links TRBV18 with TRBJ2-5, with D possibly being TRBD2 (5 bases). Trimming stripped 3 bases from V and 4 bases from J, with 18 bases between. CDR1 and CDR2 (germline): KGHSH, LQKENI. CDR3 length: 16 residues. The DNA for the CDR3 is TGTGCCAGCTCACCTCTTCGAGATCCGGGAAGAGAGACCCAGTACTTC. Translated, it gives CASSPLRDPGRETQYF.

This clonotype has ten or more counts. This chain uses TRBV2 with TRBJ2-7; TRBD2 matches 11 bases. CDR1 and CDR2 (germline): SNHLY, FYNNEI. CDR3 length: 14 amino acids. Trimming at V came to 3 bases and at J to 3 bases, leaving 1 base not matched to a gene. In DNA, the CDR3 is TGTGCCAGCAGTGAGACTAGCGGGGTCTACGAGCAGTACTTC. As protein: CASSETSGVYEQYF.

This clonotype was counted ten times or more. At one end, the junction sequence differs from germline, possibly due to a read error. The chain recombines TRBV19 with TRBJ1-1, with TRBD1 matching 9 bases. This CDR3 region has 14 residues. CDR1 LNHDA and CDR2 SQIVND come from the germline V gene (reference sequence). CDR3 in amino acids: CASSTGGLNTEAFF. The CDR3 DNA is TGTGCCAGCAGTACAGGGGGCTTGAACACTGAAGCTTTCTTT.

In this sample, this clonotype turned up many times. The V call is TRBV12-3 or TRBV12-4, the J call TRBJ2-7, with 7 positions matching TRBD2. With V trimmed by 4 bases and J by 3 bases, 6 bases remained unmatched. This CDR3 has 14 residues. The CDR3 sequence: CASSSWTSVYEQYF. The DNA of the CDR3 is TGTGCCAGCAGTTCGTGGACTAGTGTCTACGAGCAGTACTTC.

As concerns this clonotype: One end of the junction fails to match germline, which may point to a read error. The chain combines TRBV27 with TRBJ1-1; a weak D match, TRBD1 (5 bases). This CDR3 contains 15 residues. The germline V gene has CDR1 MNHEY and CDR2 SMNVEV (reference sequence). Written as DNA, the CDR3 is TGTGCCAGCACCCAAGGAACAGGAATGAACACTGAAGCTTACTTT. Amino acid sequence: CASTQGTGMNTEAYF.

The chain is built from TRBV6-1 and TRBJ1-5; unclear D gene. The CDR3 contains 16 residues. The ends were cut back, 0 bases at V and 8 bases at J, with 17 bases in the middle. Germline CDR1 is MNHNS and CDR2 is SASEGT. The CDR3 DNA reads TGTGCCAGCAGTGAAGCGCTCATGGGGTCGGGTAAGCCCCAGCATTTT. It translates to CASSEALMGSGKPQHF.

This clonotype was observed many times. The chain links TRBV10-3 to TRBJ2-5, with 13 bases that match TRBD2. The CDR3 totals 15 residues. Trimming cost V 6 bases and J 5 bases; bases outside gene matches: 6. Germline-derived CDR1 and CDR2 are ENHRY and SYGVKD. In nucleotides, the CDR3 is TGTGCCATCAGCGGACTAGCGGGAGACGAGGAGACCCAGTACTTC. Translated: CAISGLAGDEETQYF.

CDR3 in DNA: TGTGCCAGCAGTGAGGGGAGGACGGTATATCGCTACACCTTC. It specifies CASSEGRTVYRYTF. J is TRBJ1-2 and V is TRBV2; D call uncertain. CDR1 and CDR2 (germline): SNHLY, FYNNEI. The CDR3 has 14 amino acids. The V end was cut by 3 bases, the J end by 9 bases, with 17 bases between.